This is a list of T cell receptor beta chains from one sample in a study of blood T cell repertoires in COVID-19. Measured with immunoSEQ multiplex PCR; TCRdb has only the in-frame clones, and not every one. This sample yields about 300,000 clones, of which nearly 90% are seen a single time; 1.5% to 2% belongs to the top ten. What was sequenced was peripheral blood. Source of these receptors: a woman in her 30s with COVID-19, enrolled during active disease. Both conserved end residues are part of each CDR3. D genes are given only for firm matches. For some rows the clone size is stated as once, few or many, or as a class when expanded; others skip it.

D gene | J gene | V gene | clone size | CDR3 DNA | CDR3 protein
TRBD2 | TRBJ2-2 | TRBV7-2 | - | TGTGCCAGCAGCCTTAGCGGGGGGCTGGCCGGGGAGCTGTTTTTT | CASSLSGGLAGELFF
- | TRBJ2-5 | TRBV2 | - | TGTGCCAGCAGTGGGACAGTCCAAGAGACCCAGTACTTC | CASSGTVQETQYF
- | TRBJ2-3 | TRBV14 | - | TGTGCCAGCAGCCAAGGGGAGCGGGATACGCAGTATTTT | CASSQGERDTQYF
- | TRBJ1-4 | TRBV4-1 | - | TGCGCCAGCAGCCAAGATTTAAGCCAGGGTGAAAAACTGTTTTTT | CASSQDLSQGEKLFF
TRBD1 | TRBJ2-2 | TRBV5-1 | once | TGCGCCAGCAGCCCGGGACAGAGCTATCTCGGGGAGCTGTTTTTT | CASSPGQSYLGELFF
- | TRBJ1-2 | TRBV4-2 | - | TGTGCCAGCAGCCTCGACGGGGTTGGCTACACCTTC | CASSLDGVGYTF
- | TRBJ2-6 | TRBV4-3 | - | TGCGCCAGCAGCCAACAGGTCTCTGGGGCCAACGTCCTGACTTTC | CASSQQVSGANVLTF
TRBD1 | TRBJ1-3 | TRBV9 | - | TGTGCCAGCAGCGTAACAGGGGGCGCAAGTTCTGGAAACACCATATATTTT | CASSVTGGASSGNTIYF
- | TRBJ1-5 | TRBV27 | - | TGTGCCAGCAGTTTATGGAGGGGATATCAGCCCCAGCATTTT | CASSLWRGYQPQHF
- | TRBJ1-1 | TRBV4-3 | few | TGCGCCAGCAGCCAAGATTTAAACACTGAAGCTTTCTTT | CASSQDLNTEAFF
TRBD1 | TRBJ1-2 | TRBV28 | - | TGTGCCAGCAGTAGACCGGACAGGGGTAGAGATGGCTACACCTTC | CASSRPDRGRDGYTF
TRBD1 | TRBJ1-2 | TRBV27 | - | TGTGCCAGCAGGACAGGGACAGTGGGGATAAATGGCTACACCTTC | CASRTGTVGINGYTF
TRBD1 | TRBJ1-1 | TRBV29-1 | - | TGCAGCGCCGGACAGGGGGCGAATAGTGAAGCTTTCTTT | CSAGQGANSEAFF
- | TRBJ2-3 | TRBV24-1 | - | TGTGCCACCAGGGACAGTAGCACAGATACGCAGTATTTT | CATRDSSTDTQYF
- | TRBJ1-2 | TRBV27 | once | TGTGCCAGCAGTACCGGACAGCTTTCCCTTAGTAGTTTGTCGGGCTACACCTTC | CASSTGQLSLSSLSGYTF
TRBD1 | TRBJ2-1 | TRBV19 | - | TGTGCCAGTAGGAGGGACAGGGGGGGCAATGAGCAGTTCTTC | CASRRDRGGNEQFF
- | TRBJ1-5 | TRBV11-2 | - | TGTGCCAGGGCAGACGACTATAGCAATCAGCCCCAGCATTTT | CARADDYSNQPQHF
TRBD2 | TRBJ2-1 | TRBV29-1 | - | TGCAGCGTTGGCGGACTAGCGGGGGGTCGCAATGAGCAGTTCTTC | CSVGGLAGGRNEQFF
TRBD1 | TRBJ2-7 | TRBV5-4 | - | TGTGCCAGCAGCGCCGGAGACAGGGCCGAGCAGTACTTC | CASSAGDRAEQYF
- | TRBJ1-1 | TRBV14 | - | TGTGCCAGCAGATGGGCCATGAACACTGAAGCTTTCTTT | CASRWAMNTEAFF
- | TRBJ1-2 | TRBV18 | - | TGTGCCAGCTCACCAGTGGCCCCCACGGGCTATGGCTACACCTTC | CASSPVAPTGYGYTF
- | TRBJ1-5 | TRBV6-2/TRBV6-3 | - | TGTGCCAGCAGCCTCAGCGGGTATCAGCCCCAGCATTTT | CASSLSGYQPQHF
- | TRBJ2-1 | TRBV6-6 | - | TGTGCCAGCAGCCCCCCGGGTAGCGACCGCACCAATGAGCAGTTCTTC | CASSPPGSDRTNEQFF
- | TRBJ1-2 | TRBV2 | - | TGTGCCAGCAGTGAAACCCGGGGTGGTCACTATGGCTACACCTTC | CASSETRGGHYGYTF
TRBD2 | TRBJ2-1 | TRBV9 | - | TGTGCCAGCAGCGTAGGGACTAGTTTCGATGAGCAGTTCTTC | CASSVGTSFDEQFF
- | TRBJ1-3 | TRBV3-1/TRBV3-2 | - | TGTGCCAGCAGGGGGGGAGGAAACACCATATATTTT | CASRGGGNTIYF
- | TRBJ1-2 | TRBV5-4 | - | TGTGCCAGCAGCCTGGGGTCCAGGGGCATGATTGGGAACTATGGCTACACCTTC | CASSLGSRGMIGNYGYTF
- | TRBJ1-6 | TRBV7-6 | - | TGTGCCAGCAGCTTAGATCCAGGCCTGAACTCACCCCTCCACTTT | CASSLDPGLNSPLHF
- | TRBJ2-7 | TRBV7-2 | - | TGTGCCAGCAGCATTACCTACGAGCAGTACTTC | CASSITYEQYF
- | TRBJ2-1 | TRBV19 | once | TGTGCCAGTAGTAACTATTTTTGGGGACAAGGTGGCAATGAGCAGTTCTTC | CASSNYFWGQGGNEQFF
- | TRBJ2-2 | TRBV3-1/TRBV3-2 | once | TGTGCCAGCAGTTCCCTAGGCGGGGCGAACACCGGGGAGCTGTTTTTT | CASSSLGGANTGELFF
- | TRBJ1-1 | TRBV5-1 | - | TGCGCCAGCAGCCCGTCAGTAGCTTTTACTGAAGCTTTCTTT | CASSPSVAFTEAFF
TRBD2 | TRBJ2-3 | TRBV9 | - | TGTGCCAGCAGCGTCGTCGGGGGGGCTGGCACAGATACGCAGTATTTT | CASSVVGGAGTDTQYF
- | TRBJ1-3 | TRBV5-6 | once | TGTGCCAGCAGCTTGTTGGCGGGAGCAGGTGGAAACACCATATATTTT | CASSLLAGAGGNTIYF
TRBD2 | TRBJ2-1 | TRBV7-6 | - | TGTGCCAGCAGCTGGGGACTAGCGGGGAATGAGCAGTTCTTC | CASSWGLAGNEQFF
- | TRBJ1-1 | TRBV18 | - | TGTGCCAGCTCACCACCGCTGGGAGGGAACACTGAAGCTTTCTTT | CASSPPLGGNTEAFF
- | TRBJ1-4 | TRBV7-9 | - | TGTGCCAGCACCACTTGGGGGGAAGGAGAAAAACTGTTTTTT | CASTTWGEGEKLFF
- | TRBJ1-1 | TRBV27 | - | TGTGCCAGCTTTCCTTGGGGGCAGAACACTGAAGCTTTCTTT | CASFPWGQNTEAFF
TRBD1 | TRBJ1-5 | TRBV28 | - | TGTGCCAGCAGTTTATGGGGACAGGGGGGCAATCAGCCCCAGCATTTT | CASSLWGQGGNQPQHF
- | TRBJ1-4 | TRBV19 | - | TGTGCCAGTAGTATAACCCGGAATGAAAAACTGTTTTTT | CASSITRNEKLFF
TRBD1 | TRBJ2-1 | TRBV2 | - | TGTGCCAGCAGGGCGGGACAGGGAGGCAATGAGCAGTTCTTC | CASRAGQGGNEQFF
TRBD1 | TRBJ2-3 | TRBV6-5 | - | TGTGCCAGCGGACAGGGCACAGATACGCAGTATTTT | CASGQGTDTQYF
TRBD1 | TRBJ1-4 | TRBV11-3 | - | TGTGCCAGCAGCGGAGGGACAGGCGGCTTATCTGAAAAACTGTTTTTT | CASSGGTGGLSEKLFF
- | TRBJ1-6 | TRBV2 | few | TGTGCCAGCACTCCAGGGTCTTCACCCCTCCACTTT | CASTPGSSPLHF
- | TRBJ1-2 | TRBV5-1 | - | TGCGCCAGCAGCTTGGGGACAATCAACTATGGCTACACCTTC | CASSLGTINYGYTF
- | TRBJ1-3 | TRBV18 | - | TGTGCCAGCTCACCACCCCGGGTCTCTGGAAACACCATATATTTT | CASSPPRVSGNTIYF